These T cell receptor beta chains were read from a single sample in a study of T cell changes during pregnancy in multiple sclerosis. The protocol was immunoSEQ multiplex PCR, while the TCRdb copy is restricted to in-frame clones and leaves out a portion. The sample records about 48,000 clones, about nine tenths being singletons. The source was CD4+ T cells from peripheral blood mononuclear cells, collected in the third trimester of pregnancy. The receptors stem from a female donor with multiple sclerosis, enrolled in a pregnancy study. Each CDR3 is given with its conserved first and last residue. D genes are given only for firm matches. Not all rows give a size; the values are once, few, many and, for expanded clones, a class.

TRBV11-2,-,TRBJ2-7,-,CASSLDPDRSYEQYF,TGTGCCAGCAGCTTAGATCCGGACAGAAGCTACGAGCAGTACTTC
TRBV15,-,TRBJ1-1,-,CATSRVGGRDTEAFF,TGTGCCACCAGCAGAGTGGGGGGAAGGGACACTGAAGCTTTCTTT
TRBV7-7,-,TRBJ2-5,-,CASSLGVRETQYF,TGTGCTAGCAGCTTAGGTGTCAGAGAGACCCAGTACTTC
TRBV20-1,-,TRBJ2-7,-,CSASPGYF,TGCAGTGCCTCGCCGGGGTACTTC
TRBV6-5,-,TRBJ2-6,-,CAIGLATSGANVLTF,TGTGCCATAGGACTGGCGACATCTGGGGCCAACGTCCTGACTTTC
TRBV9,-,TRBJ1-2,-,CASSPQGAGKPYGYTF,TGTGCCAGCAGCCCCCAAGGGGCCGGTAAGCCCTATGGCTACACCTTC
TRBV2,TRBD1,TRBJ1-2,-,CASIGTGGMGRVRYTF,TGTGCCAGCATCGGGACAGGAGGTATGGGAAGGGTTCGCTACACCTTC
TRBV5-6,-,TRBJ1-5,once,CASSLGPEQPQHF,TGTGCCAGCAGCTTGGGGCCGGAGCAGCCCCAGCATTTT
TRBV7-3,-,TRBJ2-5,-,CASSMAGTPEETQYF,TGTGCCAGCAGCATGGCCGGGACTCCGGAAGAGACCCAGTACTTC
TRBV11-1,-,TRBJ1-6,-,CASSQEMYNSPLHF,TGTGCCAGCAGCCAAGAGATGTATAATTCACCCCTCCACTTT
TRBV6-1,-,TRBJ2-7,-,CASSEGSPRGEQYF,TGTGCCAGCAGTGAAGGTTCGCCCCGAGGAGAGCAGTACTTC
TRBV2,-,TRBJ2-1,-,CASSDFRGGQFF,TGTGCCAGCAGTGATTTCCGGGGTGGGCAGTTCTTC
TRBV11-3,-,TRBJ2-1,-,CASSSTEYNEQFF,TGTGCCAGCAGCTCGACAGAATACAATGAGCAGTTCTTC
TRBV19,TRBD2,TRBJ2-3,-,CASSTRLAGNTDTQYF,TGTGCCAGTAGTACCCGACTAGCGGGGAACACAGATACGCAGTATTTT